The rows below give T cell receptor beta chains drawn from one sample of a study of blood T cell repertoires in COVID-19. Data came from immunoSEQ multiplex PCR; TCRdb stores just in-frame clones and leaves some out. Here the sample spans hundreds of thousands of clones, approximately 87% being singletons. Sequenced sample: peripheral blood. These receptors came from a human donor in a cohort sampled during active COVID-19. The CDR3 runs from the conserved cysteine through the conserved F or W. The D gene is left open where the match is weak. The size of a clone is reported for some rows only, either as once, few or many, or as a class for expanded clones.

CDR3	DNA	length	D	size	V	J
CASSLAVLPRTTNTGELFF	TGTGCCAGCAGCTTAGCGGTTTTGCCTAGGACAACGAACACCGGGGAGCTGTTTTTT	19	.	.	TRBV7-6	TRBJ2-2
CASRAGTSETDEQFF	TGTGCCAGCAGAGCCGGGACTAGCGAAACGGATGAGCAGTTCTTC	15	TRBD2	.	TRBV5-5	TRBJ2-1
CASSPTSGNTIYF	TGTGCCAGCAGCCCCACTTCTGGAAACACCATATATTTT	13	.	.	TRBV12-3/TRBV12-4	TRBJ1-3
CASSVDGGVNWGEQFF	TGTGCCAGCAGCGTAGATGGCGGGGTAAATTGGGGTGAGCAGTTCTTC	16	.	.	TRBV9	TRBJ2-1
CASSPGTGSHEQYF	TGTGCCAGCAGCCCCGGGACAGGGTCGCACGAGCAGTACTTC	14	TRBD1	.	TRBV6-5	TRBJ2-7
CASSLEGGSWTQYF	TGTGCCAGCAGCTTGGAAGGCGGGAGTTGGACCCAGTACTTC	14	TRBD2	.	TRBV5-4	TRBJ2-5
CASSPNSMNTEAFF	TGTGCCAGCTCACCAAACAGCATGAACACTGAAGCTTTCTTT	14	.	.	TRBV18	TRBJ1-1
CASSPATGVRPRNTIYF	TGTGCCAGCTCACCTGCGACAGGCGTTAGACCCCGGAACACCATATATTTT	17	.	.	TRBV18	TRBJ1-3
CASSQDLGGNYNSPLHF	TGCGCCAGCAGCCAAGATCTTGGAGGGAACTATAATTCACCCCTCCACTTT	17	.	.	TRBV4-3	TRBJ1-6
CASSGPGLAGGADTQYF	TGTGCCAGCAGTGGCCCGGGACTAGCGGGGGGTGCAGATACGCAGTATTTT	17	TRBD2	many	TRBV6-4	TRBJ2-3
CASSYSGRDEQYF	TGTGCCAGCAGTTACTCTGGCAGGGATGAGCAGTACTTC	13	.	.	TRBV6-5	TRBJ2-7
CASSLGFWEENYEQYF	TGTGCCAGCAGCTTGGGATTTTGGGAGGAAAACTACGAGCAGTACTTC	16	.	.	TRBV5-8	TRBJ2-7
CASSYSRTGGTEAFF	TGTGCCAGCAGTTACTCTAGGACAGGAGGGACTGAAGCTTTCTTT	15	TRBD1	once	TRBV6-6	TRBJ1-1
CASSIQGATYEQYF	TGTGCCAGTAGTATACAGGGGGCAACTTACGAGCAGTACTTC	14	TRBD1	.	TRBV19	TRBJ2-7
CASRDRRNTEAFF	TGTGCCAGTAGGGACAGGAGGAACACTGAAGCTTTCTTT	13	TRBD1	.	TRBV19	TRBJ1-1
CASSAGQGKETQYF	TGTGCCAGCAGCGCTGGACAGGGAAAAGAGACCCAGTACTTC	14	TRBD1	.	TRBV5-4	TRBJ2-5
CASSPQTGTNTEAFF	TGTGCCAGCTCACCACAGACAGGGACTAACACTGAAGCTTTCTTT	15	TRBD1	.	TRBV18	TRBJ1-1
CATSRSLAEQFF	TGTGCCACCAGCAGATCCTTAGCGGAGCAGTTCTTC	12	.	.	TRBV15	TRBJ2-1
CSVEDARGYYGYTF	TGCAGCGTTGAAGATGCAAGGGGCTACTATGGCTACACCTTC	14	.	.	TRBV29-1	TRBJ1-2
CASSLVAGTAYNSPLHF	TGCGCCAGCAGCTTGGTCGCCGGGACAGCCTATAATTCACCCCTCCACTTT	17	TRBD1	.	TRBV5-1	TRBJ1-6
CSVYRTGARHEQYF	TGCAGCGTTTATCGGACAGGGGCCCGCCACGAGCAGTACTTC	14	TRBD1	.	TRBV29-1	TRBJ2-7
CASSSRGSYLTNEQFF	TGTGCCAGCAGCTCCCGGGGGAGCTACCTCACCAATGAGCAGTTCTTC	16	.	.	TRBV7-9	TRBJ2-1
CASSLRQGAHEQYF	TGCGCCAGCAGCTTGAGACAGGGGGCCCACGAGCAGTACTTC	14	TRBD1	.	TRBV5-1	TRBJ2-7
CASTRGGLAKLLIGTDTQYF	TGTGCCAGCACTCGTGGAGGTCTGGCTAAACTCCTTATTGGCACAGATACGCAGTATTTT	20	.	.	TRBV2	TRBJ2-3
CASSWGQGHTEAFF	TGCGCCAGCAGCTGGGGACAGGGGCACACTGAAGCTTTCTTT	14	TRBD1	.	TRBV5-1	TRBJ1-1
CASSFSAGAEKLFF	TGTGCCAGCAGCTTTTCGGCAGGGGCCGAAAAACTGTTTTTT	14	.	.	TRBV5-6	TRBJ1-4
CASGTSRTGELFF	TGTGCCAGTGGGACTAGTCGGACCGGGGAGCTGTTTTTT	13	TRBD2	.	TRBV7-9	TRBJ2-2
CASSRTGDLYGYTF	TGTGCCAGCAGTAGGACAGGAGACCTCTATGGCTACACCTTC	14	TRBD1	.	TRBV6-5	TRBJ1-2
CASSPPGSSGINQPQHF	TGTGCCAGCTCACCACCGGGCAGTTCGGGGATCAATCAGCCCCAGCATTTT	17	.	.	TRBV18	TRBJ1-5
CSASSGQYLQPQHF	TGCAGTGCTAGTAGCGGACAGTACCTACAGCCCCAGCATTTT	14	.	.	TRBV20-1	TRBJ1-5
CASSTGQNYGYTF	TGCGCCAGCAGCACGGGACAGAACTATGGCTACACCTTC	13	TRBD1	once	TRBV5-1	TRBJ1-2
CARSLPGQGIADTQYF	TGTGCCAGAAGCTTACCGGGACAGGGTATTGCAGATACGCAGTATTTT	16	TRBD1	.	TRBV5-3	TRBJ2-3
CASSLEGTGHSTDTQYF	TGTGCCAGCAGCTTGGAGGGGACAGGCCATAGCACAGATACGCAGTATTTT	17	TRBD1	.	TRBV5-6	TRBJ2-3
CASSQDWSTLGNTIYF	TGTGCCAGCAGCCAAGATTGGTCCACTCTGGGAAACACCATATATTTT	16	.	.	TRBV3-1/TRBV3-2	TRBJ1-3
CASSQEVASGAYEQYF	TGCGCCAGCAGCCAAGAAGTAGCGTCTGGGGCCTACGAGCAGTACTTC	16	.	few	TRBV4-3	TRBJ2-7
CASSQWGGSVNTGELFF	TGTGCCAGCAGCCAATGGGGGGGTTCCGTGAACACCGGGGAGCTGTTTTTT	17	TRBD2	.	TRBV4-2	TRBJ2-2
CASRPLGTGAYNEQFF	TGTGCCAGCAGGCCCCTAGGGACAGGCGCCTACAATGAGCAGTTCTTC	16	TRBD1	few	TRBV27	TRBJ2-1
CASSLGQSVITEAFF	TGTGCCAGCAGCTTGGGACAGTCTGTGATCACTGAAGCTTTCTTT	15	.	.	TRBV5-4	TRBJ1-1
CASSYRQTGYYGYTF	TGTGCCAGCAGTTACCGCCAGACAGGGTACTATGGCTACACCTTC	15	TRBD1	.	TRBV6-2/TRBV6-3	TRBJ1-2
CASSYSIPRDNYEQYF	TGTGCCAGCAGTTACTCGATCCCCCGGGACAACTACGAGCAGTACTTC	16	.	.	TRBV6-5	TRBJ2-7
CATSRDGLAWEQFF	TGTGCCACCAGCAGAGATGGGCTAGCGTGGGAGCAGTTCTTC	14	.	.	TRBV15	TRBJ2-1